These 26 T cell receptor beta chains originate from one sample sequenced in a study of blood T cell repertoires in COVID-19. The method was immunoSEQ multiplex PCR; TCRdb's version includes in-frame clones alone and lacks a portion of them. The repertoire includes 55,000 to 90,000 clones, 84% of them detected once, and roughly 4.7% sits in the top ten. Source material: peripheral blood. The receptors come from a woman aged 60 to 75 with acute or convalescent COVID-19.

CDR3 sequence (DNA): TGTGCCACCAGTGGGTATCCGACACGTTCGAGGAACACTGAAGCTTTCTTT. Protein sequence: CATSGYPTRSRNTEAFF. J is TRBJ1-1 and V is TRBV24-1; D unresolved. Trimming cost V 5 bases and J 1 base, with 19 bases left between them. This CDR3 has 17 residues. Germline assignment: CDR1 KGHDR and CDR2 SFDVKD.

CDR3 loop: CASSLLYSGEQYF. The CDR3 DNA sequence: TGTGCCAGCAGCTTATTGTATTCGGGGGAGCAGTACTTC. V and J are TRBV7-9 and TRBJ2-7; weak D call: TRBD2 (5 bases). This CDR3 has 13 residues. Germline V gene lookup returns CDR1 SEHNR and CDR2 FQNEAQ (reference sequence). V shed 2 bases and J shed 7 bases, with 12 bases lying between them.

The chain couples TRBV5-6 to TRBJ1-1, with D maybe TRBD1 (5 bases). The CDR3 sequence is 15 residues long. Germline CDR1 is SGHDT and CDR2 is YYEEEE. V was clipped by 0 bases and J by 4 bases, with 13 bases between them. CDR3 residues: CASSLGTGLGTEAFF. Here the CDR3 DNA reads TGTGCCAGCAGCTTGGGTACAGGCCTTGGCACTGAAGCTTTCTTT. The variable domain in full, with the rest retrieved from reference TRBV5-6 and TRBJ1-1, is DAGVTQSPTHLIKTRGQQVTLRCSPKSGHDTVSWYQQALGQGPQFIFQYYEEEERQRGNFPDRFSGHQFPNYSSELNVNALLLGDSALYLCASSLGTGLGTEAFFGQGTRLTVV.

CDR3 in DNA: TGTGCCAGCAGCGCCCGACTAGCGGGGGCAGGGAATGAGCAGTTCTTC. Translation: CASSARLAGAGNEQFF. The J gene is TRBJ2-1, the V gene TRBV3-1 (or the pseudogene TRBV3-2), with 12 bases fitting TRBD2. The V segment lost 5 bases and the J segment 7 bases; nucleotides outside the gene matches: 9. Germline values: CDR1 LGHDT, CDR2 YNNKEL (reference sequence). The length of the CDR3 is 16 residues.

This clone was detected only a few times. The chain has TRBV7-2 and TRBJ1-2, with 9 bases that match TRBD1. The germline V gene has CDR1 SGHTA and CDR2 FQGNSA. Trimming took 5 bases from V and 8 from J; bases not matched to a gene: 6. This CDR3 has 13 amino acids. DNA of the CDR3: TGTGCCAGCAGCCGGACAGGGGCATTCGGCTACACCTTC. Its protein is CASSRTGAFGYTF.

This chain connects TRBV6-6 to TRBJ1-4, with D unresolved. From germline, CDR1 is MNHNY and CDR2 SVGAGI (reference sequence). The germline V and J ends were trimmed by 5 bases and 4 bases, with 8 bases remaining between them. The CDR3 has 13 residues. The CDR3 sequence is CASSVRFNEKLFF. The CDR3 DNA is TGTGCCAGCAGTGTGAGGTTTAATGAAAAACTGTTTTTT.

In DNA form, the CDR3 reads TGCGCCAGCAGCCCCGGGACAGGGCTCTACTATGGCTACACCTTC. As protein: CASSPGTGLYYGYTF. The chain has TRBV5-1 and TRBJ1-2; 9 positions agree with TRBD1. Germline CDR1 SGHRS, CDR2 YFSETQ. The CDR3 contains 15 residues. The junction had 7 bases not matched to a gene; V was cut back by 4 bases and J by 3 bases.

This clone has just a few counts. The rearrangement joins TRBV5-1 to TRBJ2-2; TRBD1 matches at 9 bases. V lost 7 bases to trimming and J lost 15 bases; unmatched junction nucleotides: 19. The CDR3 length is 15 residues. Germline CDR1 reads SGHRS; CDR2 reads YFSETQ. CDR3 region: CASGESTAGQGDMFF. CDR3 DNA: TGCGCCAGCGGGGAAAGTACCGCGGGACAGGGTGATATGTTTTTT.

V and J are TRBV4-1 and TRBJ1-5; D is possibly TRBD1 (5 bases). V lost 0 bases, J lost 7 bases, and 16 bases lay in between. The CDR3 extends over 16 amino acids. Germline V gene sequence: CDR1 MGHRA, CDR2 YSYEKL. The DNA of the CDR3 is TGCGCCAGCAGCCAAGACAGGGATCGGGGGAAGCAGCCCCAGCATTTT. Residues: CASSQDRDRGKQPQHF.

The chain uses TRBV6-1 and TRBJ1-6; TRBD1 might be the D (5 bases). CDR3 length: 17 residues. The germline V gene encodes CDR1 MNHNS and CDR2 SASEGT. V was pared by 4 bases and J by 3 bases, with 16 bases between. CDR3 amino acids: CASSGGPGVVYNSPLHF. In DNA form, the CDR3 reads TGTGCCAGCAGTGGGGGTCCGGGGGTAGTCTATAATTCACCCCTCCACTTT.

The gene calls are TRBV6-5 and TRBJ1-1; D may be TRBD1 (5 bases). Germline CDR1 is MNHEY and CDR2 is SVGAGI. V was trimmed by 4 bases and J by 5 bases, leaving 17 bases between them. The CDR3 extends over 15 amino acids. CDR3: CASSFRGGSTTEAFF. The CDR3 bases are TGTGCCAGCAGTTTTAGGGGAGGGAGTACTACTGAAGCTTTCTTT.

J is TRBJ1-1 and V is TRBV10-3; possibly TRBD1 for D (5 bases). The CDR3 covers 14 residues. Germline V gene sequence: CDR1 ENHRY, CDR2 SYGVKD. The V end was cut by 4 bases, the J end by 4 bases, with 13 bases between. The CDR3 region is CAISASGSSTEAFF. The CDR3 bases are TGTGCCATCAGTGCATCAGGGTCTAGCACTGAAGCTTTCTTT.

This rearrangement joins TRBV6-5 to TRBJ1-5, with a tentative D call TRBD1 (5 bases). V dropped 3 bases and J dropped 6 bases, with 15 bases sitting between them. This CDR3 is 15 amino acids long. Germline CDR1 is MNHEY and CDR2 is SVGAGI. CDR3 sequence: CASSYLGREGQPQHF. CDR3 DNA sequence: TGTGCCAGCAGTTATTTAGGCAGGGAAGGTCAGCCCCAGCATTTT.

This rearrangement joins TRBV11-2 to TRBJ1-3; D is uncertain. V shed 1 base and J shed 2 bases, with 6 bases lying between them. This CDR3 contains 14 residues. CDR1 SGHAT and CDR2 FQNNGV come from the germline V gene. The CDR3 loop is CASSLGSTGNTIYF. The CDR3, as DNA: TGTGCCAGCAGCTTAGGGTCTACTGGAAACACCATATATTTT.

The genes are TRBV2 and TRBJ1-6; a possible D gene is TRBD1 (6 bases). The CDR3 extends over 13 amino acids. CDR1 and CDR2 (germline): SNHLY, FYNNEI. V shed 9 bases and J shed 9 bases, with 15 bases lying between them. The CDR3 spells CASFVQGTSPLHF. The CDR3 bases are TGTGCCAGTTTCGTACAGGGTACTTCACCCCTCCACTTT.

This sequence joins TRBV3-1 (or the pseudogene TRBV3-2) and TRBJ1-2; 9 positions match TRBD1. The CDR3 spans 17 residues. The germline CDR1 and CDR2 sequences are LGHDT and YNNKEL (reference sequence). With V trimmed by 0 bases and J by 5 bases, 10 bases remained unmatched. CDR3 bases: TGTGCCAGCAGCCAAGACTCCACAGGGGGCGAGAGGTATGGCTACACCTTC. Amino acids: CASSQDSTGGERYGYTF.

The V gene is TRBV10-2, the J gene TRBJ2-2; 9 bases agree with TRBD1. With 8 bases clipped from V and 7 bases from J, the junction kept 8 bases outside the gene matches. CDR1 and CDR2 from the germline V gene are WSHSY and SAAADI. The CDR3 has 14 residues. The chain's CDR3 is CASLGQGKVGELFF. The CDR3 DNA is TGCGCCAGCCTCGGACAGGGGAAGGTCGGGGAGCTGTTTTTT.

This clone was seen only a few times. The V call is TRBV4-1, the J call TRBJ2-2; D possibly corresponds to TRBD1 (6 bases). Trimming stripped 2 bases from V and 0 bases from J, with 10 bases between. Germline CDR1 and CDR2: MGHRA and YSYEKL. The CDR3 length is 16 residues. CDR3 coding DNA: TGCGCCAGCAGCCAAAGACAGGCTGCGAACACCGGGGAGCTGTTTTTT. It specifies CASSQRQAANTGELFF.

This chain connects TRBV18 to TRBJ2-5, with 9 nucleotides matching TRBD1. Germline CDR1 KGHSH, CDR2 LQKENI. The junction had 2 bases not matched to a gene; V was cut back by 4 bases and J by 5 bases. This CDR3 comprises 13 residues. CDR3 protein: CASSRTGVETQYF. The DNA for the CDR3 is TGTGCCAGCTCACGGACAGGGGTCGAGACCCAGTACTTC.

The genes are TRBV27 and TRBJ1-4; maybe TRBD1 (6 bases). With 6 bases removed from V and 7 bases from J, the gap between germline ends came to 15 bases. Germline V CDR1 and CDR2: MNHEY, SMNVEV (reference sequence). CDR3 length: 14 residues. CDR3 residues: CASRTPGAGEKLFF. CDR3 coding DNA: TGTGCCAGCAGGACCCCAGGGGCGGGTGAAAAACTGTTTTTT.

The CDR3 DNA follows: TGTGCCAGCAGCGACCCCCCCGAGGGGGCGTCCCAAGAGACCCAGTACTTC. It codes for CASSDPPEGASQETQYF. This rearrangement joins TRBV21-1 to TRBJ2-5; TRBD1 was called by the table and not checked on the DNA. TRBV21-1 is annotated as a pseudogene. There are 17 residues in the CDR3.

The CDR3 reads CASSLAGGPNNEQFF. In DNA, the CDR3 is TGCGCCAGCAGTCTAGCGGGGGGGCCCAACAATGAGCAGTTCTTC. The chain carries TRBV10-1 and TRBJ2-1, with 12 nucleotides matching TRBD2. This CDR3 is 15 amino acids long. Trimming removed 5 bases from V and 5 bases from J; junction bases left unmatched: 4. Germline V gene data show CDR1 as WNHNN and CDR2 as SYGVQD (reference sequence).

The count of this clone is one. The chain has TRBV11-2 and TRBJ2-7, with 8 bases that match TRBD2. This CDR3 has 14 residues. J was trimmed by 6 bases and V by 5 bases; bases with no gene match: 9. Germline CDR1 reads SGHAT; CDR2 reads FQNNGV. Here the CDR3 DNA reads TGTGCCAGCAGCCACGGCGGGGGGCGTTTCGAGCAGTACTTC. It codes for CASSHGGGRFEQYF.

This clone was seen once. The chain carries TRBV11-2 and TRBJ2-3; possible D gene TRBD2, 6 bases. CDR1 SGHAT and CDR2 FQNNGV come from the germline V gene. The CDR3 contains 16 residues. V lost 6 bases to trimming and J lost 0 bases, with 16 bases between them. The CDR3 protein is CASSRTSRASTDTQYF. For the CDR3, the DNA is TGTGCCAGCAGTCGCACTAGCAGGGCTAGCACAGATACGCAGTATTTT.

This chain links TRBV10-3 with TRBJ2-1, with D tentatively TRBD1 (6 bases). CDR3 size: 14 residues. Germline V gene lookup returns CDR1 ENHRY and CDR2 SYGVKD. The V gene lost 10 bases and the J gene lost 4 bases, with 17 bases spanning the gap. DNA of the CDR3: TGTGCCACCGCTCCAAGACAGGAGTACAATGAGCAGTTCTTC. Its protein is CATAPRQEYNEQFF.

This clone has just one count. The CDR3 loop is CASGVALTYEQYF. CDR3 in DNA: TGTGCCAGCGGAGTGGCGCTGACCTACGAGCAGTACTTC. V gene TRBV27 combines with J gene TRBJ2-7; no clear D. Trimming removed 8 bases at V and 2 bases at J, with 13 bases between. From germline, CDR1 is MNHEY and CDR2 SMNVEV (reference sequence). The CDR3 runs to 13 residues.